The 12 T cell receptor beta chains presented below share a single source sample, sequenced in a study of regulatory T cells in long-lasting Graves disease. Regarding time point: newly diagnosed GD, antithyroid drugs for less than 3 months. PBMC-extracted RNA yielded the TCR library. Construction of the TCR beta libraries employed iRepertoire HTBI primers in conjunction with Arm-PCR of CDR3 regions. Via MiXCR, TCRdb re-called the multiplex PCR reads, giving one row per CDR3 protein. The profile covers about 530,000 distinct CDR3 sequences, with 15% to 20% appearing a single time and 25% taken by the ten largest. Another study also made use of these data, one on T cells in Graves' hyperthyroidism and ophthalmopathy.

The sample in question was peripheral blood mononuclear cells (PBMCs), obtained at new diagnosis, from a patient treated with antithyroid drugs. The source of these receptors is a middle-aged woman with Graves disease.

This clonotype was recorded at least ten times. The chain uses TRBV2 and TRBJ1-1; maybe TRBD1 (5 bases). The V gene lost 4 bases and the J gene lost 5 bases, with 17 bases spanning the gap. The CDR3 has 15 residues. CDR1 is SNHLY, CDR2 FYNNEI, per germline. The CDR3: CASSVRGLVGTEAFF. DNA for the CDR3: TGTGCCAGCAGTGTGCGGGGACTCGTGGGGACTGAAGCTTTCTTT.

This clonotype was counted many times. V gene TRBV6-1 combines with J gene TRBJ2-1, with 7 bases fitting TRBD1. V lost 6 bases to trimming and J lost 7 bases; unmatched junction nucleotides: 12. The CDR3 totals 15 residues. Germline CDR1 is MNHNS and CDR2 is SASEGT. The CDR3 DNA reads TGTGCCAGCAGCTCACTAGGGGGCGTGGGAAATGAGCAGTTCTTC. It yields the protein CASSSLGGVGNEQFF.

The chain is built from TRBV14 and TRBJ1-4; 7 positions agree with TRBD1. The V segment lost 1 base and the J segment 0 bases; nucleotides outside the gene matches: 8. The CDR3 contains 18 residues. The germline V gene encodes CDR1 SGHDN and CDR2 FVKESK. The CDR3 protein is CASSQGTGGFATNEKLFF. In DNA, the CDR3 is TGTGCCAGCAGCCAAGGGACAGGCGGCTTTGCAACTAATGAAAAACTGTTTTTT.

In this sample, this clonotype turned up many times. V usage is TRBV11-2 and J usage is TRBJ2-7; D could derive from TRBD1 or TRBD2 (7 bases each). CDR1 is SGHAT and CDR2 is FQNNGV in the germline V gene. V lost 4 bases, J lost 4 bases, and 17 bases lay in between. CDR3 length equals 15 residues. CDR3 coding DNA: TGTGCCAGCAGCTCCCCCAGGGGGAGGGGATACGAGCAGTACTTC. Translating gives CASSSPRGRGYEQYF.

This clonotype has a handful of counts. V is TRBV20-1 and J is TRBJ2-1, with TRBD2 matching over 11 bases. Germline CDR1 and CDR2: DFQATT and SNEGSKA (reference sequence). The CDR3 loop spans 13 amino acids. Unmatched junction bases numbered 4, after V lost 7 bases and J lost 5 bases. The CDR3 nucleotides are TGCAGTGTGCCGGGACTAGCGGACAATGAGCAGTTCTTC. As protein: CSVPGLADNEQFF.

The DNA of the CDR3 is TGCGCCAGCAGCCAAGAGGGGGCCCTCCAAGAGACCCAGTACTTC. As protein: CASSQEGALQETQYF. The chain combines TRBV4-1 with TRBJ2-5; TRBD1 is a possible D gene (6 bases). V lost 0 bases to trimming and J lost 1 base, with 9 bases between them. CDR1 is MGHRA and CDR2 is YSYEKL in the germline V gene. The CDR3 has 15 residues.

The chain uses TRBV19 and TRBJ1-5; D remains ambiguous. The germline V gene has CDR1 LNHDA and CDR2 SQIVND (reference sequence). V was trimmed by 4 bases and J by 3 bases, leaving 7 bases between them. The CDR3 loop spans 13 amino acids. The CDR3 is CASSKELNQPQHF. CDR3 bases: TGTGCCAGTAGTAAAGAGCTCAATCAGCCCCAGCATTTT.

This chain joins TRBV7-3 and TRBJ2-3, with 11 bases lining up with TRBD2. Germline V CDR1 and CDR2: SGHTA, FQGTGA. This CDR3 is built from 18 residues. V lost 1 base to trimming and J lost 6 bases; unmatched junction nucleotides: 12. CDR3 amino acids: CASSLNGGLAGGRDTQYF. Written as DNA, the CDR3 is TGTGCCAGCAGCTTAAATGGGGGTCTAGCGGGGGGCCGGGATACGCAGTATTTT. Based on the CDR3 plus reference TRBV7-3 and TRBJ2-3, the full variable domain is GAGVSQTPSNKVTEKGKYVELRCDPISGHTALYWYRQSLGQGPEFLIYFQGTGAADDSGLPNDRFFAVRPEGSVSTLKIQRTERGDSAVYLCASSLNGGLAGGRDTQYFGPGTRLTVL.

This clonotype was counted ten times or more. One end of the junction varies from germline; a read error may be responsible. The CDR3 DNA reads TGCGCCAGCAGCCTGCGGAGCGGTTATCAAACAGATACGCAGTATTTT. This codes for CASSLRSGYQTDTQYF. The gene calls are TRBV7-9 and TRBJ2-3, with D possibly matching TRBD2 (5 bases). This CDR3 is 16 amino acids long. Germline CDR1 SEHNR, CDR2 FQNEAQ (reference sequence).

This clonotype has a count of ten or more. V is TRBV28 and J is TRBJ2-1; D ambiguous. The CDR3 consists of 15 residues. The germline gives CDR1 MDHEN, CDR2 SYDVKM. V lost 7 bases, J lost 3 bases, and 16 bases lay in between. The CDR3 spells CASTPQSLFYNEQFF. The CDR3, as DNA: TGTGCCAGCACTCCACAGAGCCTTTTCTACAATGAGCAGTTCTTC.

This clonotype has only a few counts. The J gene is TRBJ2-7, the V gene TRBV4-1, with TRBD1 matching over 7 bases. The V gene's germline CDR1 is MGHRA and CDR2 YSYEKL. This CDR3 spans 17 amino acids. V lost 2 bases to trimming and J lost 3 bases; unmatched junction nucleotides: 13. The CDR3 DNA reads as TGCGCCAGCAGCCAATTAGGGGGCAGGGACCTTCACTACGAGCAGTACTTC. It translates to CASSQLGGRDLHYEQYF.

This clonotype was seen at least ten times. J is TRBJ2-3 and V is TRBV11-2; 8 bases map to TRBD2. Germline V gene lookup returns CDR1 SGHAT and CDR2 FQNNGV. The CDR3 contains 13 residues. The V segment lost 6 bases and the J segment 6 bases; nucleotides outside the gene matches: 5. The CDR3 sequence is CASRTGGQDTQYF. The CDR3 DNA reads TGTGCCAGCAGGACGGGGGGGCAGGATACGCAGTATTTT.